This is a list of T cell receptor beta chains from one sample in a study of OX40 agonist ivuxolimab in advanced cancers. The repertoire was sequenced with immunoSEQ multiplex PCR; TCRdb's copy has only in-frame clones and lacks some. This sample has about 27,000 clones, with 65% to 90% found just once. The sample consisted of CD4+ or CD8+ T cells sorted from blood, taken in a trial of the OX40 agonist ivuxolimab. These receptors were obtained from an adult with an advanced solid tumor such as melanoma, head and neck, liver or kidney cancer. The conserved cysteine and the conserved F or W are not part of the CDR3 here.

V gene: TRBV30; CDR3 protein: AWAPTGSYEQY
V gene: TRBV19; CDR3 protein: ASSTPGGDRGRSPLH
V gene: TRBV27; CDR3 protein: ASSLGGGNTEAF
V gene: TRBV9; CDR3 protein: ASSLGLADSYNEQF
V gene: TRBV19; CDR3 protein: ASSIDSVVAMNELF
V gene: TRBV11-2; CDR3 protein: ASSFRWGSTDTQY
V gene: TRBV4-3; CDR3 protein: ASSHNTDVSGNTIY
V gene: TRBV4-1; CDR3 protein: ASSRKTYGYT
V gene: TRBV27; CDR3 protein: ASSVISGWDTQY
V gene: TRBV4-1; CDR3 protein: ASSQGDRAGQPQH
V gene: TRBV6-1; CDR3 protein: ASSDFTPQPQH
V gene: TRBV7-6; CDR3 protein: ASSLAGGLGREQY
V gene: TRBV19; CDR3 protein: ASTQGQNQPQH
V gene: TRBV6-1; CDR3 protein: ASSAEAGGLMHQTQY
V gene: TRBV19; CDR3 protein: ASSIVLGEAGELF
V gene: TRBV7-9; CDR3 protein: ASSLGTRGLETQY
V gene: TRBV9; CDR3 protein: ASSVPTGTRDNPYNEQF
V gene: TRBV11-2; CDR3 protein: ASSLTGGYYEQY
V gene: TRBV7-6; CDR3 protein: ASSSSLGKSSYEQY
V gene: TRBV7-9; CDR3 protein: ASSLGPREWNEQY
V gene: TRBV6-5; CDR3 protein: ASSYGGSGAQY
V gene: TRBV28; CDR3 protein: ASSFSILRDGANTEAF
V gene: TRBV6-6; CDR3 protein: ASRKDWALETPY
V gene: TRBV9; CDR3 protein: ASSVSSSKSNEQY
V gene: TRBV25-1; CDR3 protein: ASSPAETQY
V gene: TRBV9; CDR3 protein: ASSVSGGSYEQY
V gene: TRBV28; CDR3 protein: ASSPFGGLAKNIQY
V gene: TRBV9; CDR3 protein: ASCTSGGAQETQY
V gene: TRBV7-6; CDR3 protein: ASSFGTSGGRYNEQF
V gene: TRBV27; CDR3 protein: ASSLRVNNQPQH
V gene: TRBV5-1; CDR3 protein: ASSRAGTDEELF
V gene: TRBV20-1; CDR3 protein: SARDDTEAF
V gene: TRBV7-9; CDR3 protein: ASSLEDPRVTEAF
V gene: TRBV19; CDR3 protein: ASNRGFHSPLH
V gene: TRBV7-9; CDR3 protein: ASSRTGMRSAETQY
V gene: TRBV9; CDR3 protein: ASSVVGQGGGYT
V gene: TRBV30; CDR3 protein: AWSVGQGGYEQY
V gene: TRBV27; CDR3 protein: ASSLAGINSYEQY
V gene: TRBV7-9; CDR3 protein: ASSPPGVAGGTEAF
V gene: TRBV2; CDR3 protein: ASTGDRIYEQY
V gene: TRBV7-8; CDR3 protein: ASSLASHYEQY
V gene: TRBV27; CDR3 protein: ASSKTGTGDNEQF
V gene: TRBV6-5; CDR3 protein: ASSYYGGYGYT
V gene: TRBV27; CDR3 protein: ASSPNQDTQY
V gene: TRBV6-5; CDR3 protein: ASSYSQGVNNEKLF
V gene: TRBV5-4; CDR3 protein: ASSPGIDQVYEQF
V gene: TRBV27; CDR3 protein: ASSLGQSGANVLT
V gene: TRBV27; CDR3 protein: ASREPGGSRDNEQF
V gene: TRBV4-2; CDR3 protein: ASSQDEQGFYEQY
V gene: TRBV5-4; CDR3 protein: ASRSGGPDEQF
V gene: TRBV5-4; CDR3 protein: ASSLVSNEQY
V gene: TRBV28; CDR3 protein: ASSTVVRDKLEKLF
V gene: TRBV28; CDR3 protein: ASSTGGYEQY
V gene: TRBV5-4; CDR3 protein: ASSSIDRDNSPLH